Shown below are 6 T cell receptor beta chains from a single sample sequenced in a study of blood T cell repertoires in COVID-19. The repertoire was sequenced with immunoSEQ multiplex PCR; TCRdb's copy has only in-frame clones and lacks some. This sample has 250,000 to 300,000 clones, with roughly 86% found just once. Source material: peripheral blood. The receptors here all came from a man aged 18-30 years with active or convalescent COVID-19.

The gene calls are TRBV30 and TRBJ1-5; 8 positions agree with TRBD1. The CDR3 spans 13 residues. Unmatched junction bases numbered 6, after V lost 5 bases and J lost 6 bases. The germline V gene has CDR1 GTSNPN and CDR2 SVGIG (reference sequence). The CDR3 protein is CAWRQGATQPQHF. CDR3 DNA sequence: TGTGCCTGGCGTCAGGGGGCGACTCAGCCCCAGCATTTT.

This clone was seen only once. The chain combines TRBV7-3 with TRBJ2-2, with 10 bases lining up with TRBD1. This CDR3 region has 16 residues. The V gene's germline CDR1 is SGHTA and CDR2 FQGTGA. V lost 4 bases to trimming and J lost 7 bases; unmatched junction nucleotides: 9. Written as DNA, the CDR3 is TGTGCCAGCAGCTCTAGCCGGACAGGGGGGTTCGGGGAGCTGTTTTTT. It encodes CASSSSRTGGFGELFF.

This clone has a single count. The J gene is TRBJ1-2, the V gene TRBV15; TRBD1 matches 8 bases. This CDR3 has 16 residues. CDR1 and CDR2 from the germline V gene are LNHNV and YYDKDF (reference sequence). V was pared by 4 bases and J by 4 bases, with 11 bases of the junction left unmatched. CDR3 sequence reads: CATSTTRTGPAYGYTF. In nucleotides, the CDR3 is TGTGCCACCAGCACGACCCGGACAGGGCCGGCCTATGGCTACACCTTC.

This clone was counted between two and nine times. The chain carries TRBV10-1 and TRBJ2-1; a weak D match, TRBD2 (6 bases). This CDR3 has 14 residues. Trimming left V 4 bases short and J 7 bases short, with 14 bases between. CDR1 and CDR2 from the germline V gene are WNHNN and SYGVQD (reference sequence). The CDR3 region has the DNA TGCGCCAGCAGTGGCGGGACCCCGTCTAATGAGCAGTTCTTC. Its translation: CASSGGTPSNEQFF.

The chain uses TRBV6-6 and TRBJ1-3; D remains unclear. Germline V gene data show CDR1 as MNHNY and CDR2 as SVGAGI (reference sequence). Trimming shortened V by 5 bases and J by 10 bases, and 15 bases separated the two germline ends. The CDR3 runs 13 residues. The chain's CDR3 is CASSLPPEQTIYF. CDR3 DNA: TGTGCCAGCAGTCTTCCCCCCGAACAAACCATATATTTT.

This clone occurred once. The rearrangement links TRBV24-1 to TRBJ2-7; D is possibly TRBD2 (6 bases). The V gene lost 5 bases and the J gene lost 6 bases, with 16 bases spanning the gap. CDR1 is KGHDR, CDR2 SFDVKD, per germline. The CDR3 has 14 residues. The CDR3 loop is CATSVEGSPLEQYF. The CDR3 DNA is TGTGCCACCAGTGTGGAGGGAAGCCCACTCGAGCAGTACTTC.